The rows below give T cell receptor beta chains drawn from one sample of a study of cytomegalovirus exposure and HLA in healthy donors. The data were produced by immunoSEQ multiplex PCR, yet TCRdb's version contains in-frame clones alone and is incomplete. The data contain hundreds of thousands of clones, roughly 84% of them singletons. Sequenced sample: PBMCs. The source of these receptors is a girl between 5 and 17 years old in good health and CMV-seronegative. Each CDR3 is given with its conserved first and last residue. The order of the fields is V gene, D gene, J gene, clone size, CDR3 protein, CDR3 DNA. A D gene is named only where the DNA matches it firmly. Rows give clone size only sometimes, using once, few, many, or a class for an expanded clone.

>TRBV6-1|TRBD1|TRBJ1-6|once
CASSGGQELSPLHF
TGTGCCAGCAGTGGGGGACAGGAACTCTCACCCCTCCACTTT
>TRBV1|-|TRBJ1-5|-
CTSSQDNHRGECDQPQHF
TGCACCAGCAGCCAAGATAATCACAGGGGGGAATGTGATCAGCCCCAGCATTTT
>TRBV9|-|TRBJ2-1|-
CASSGSRVGSYNEQFF
TGTGCCAGCAGCGGGAGCAGGGTAGGGTCCTACAATGAGCAGTTCTTC
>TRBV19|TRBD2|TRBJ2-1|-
CASSVTSGRALRSYNEQFF
TGTGCCAGTAGTGTGACTAGCGGGAGGGCTCTCCGCTCCTACAATGAGCAGTTCTTC
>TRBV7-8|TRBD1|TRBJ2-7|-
CASSPDRGRNEQYF
TGTGCCAGCAGCCCCGACAGGGGGCGGAACGAGCAGTACTTC
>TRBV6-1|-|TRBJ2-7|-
CASSVSTESSYEQYF
TGTGCCAGCAGTGTCTCGACTGAGAGCTCCTACGAGCAGTACTTC
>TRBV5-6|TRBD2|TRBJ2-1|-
CASSFGLAGGDEQFF
TGTGCCAGCAGCTTCGGACTAGCGGGAGGGGATGAGCAGTTCTTC
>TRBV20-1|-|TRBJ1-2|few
CSLQANYGYTF
TGCAGTTTACAGGCTAACTATGGCTACACCTTC
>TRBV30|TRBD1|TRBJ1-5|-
CAWTSGTGGHQPQHF
TGTGCCTGGACCTCCGGGACAGGGGGACATCAGCCCCAGCATTTT
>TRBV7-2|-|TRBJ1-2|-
CASSLELMDRNYGYTF
TGTGCCAGCAGCTTAGAACTGATGGACAGAAACTATGGCTACACCTTC
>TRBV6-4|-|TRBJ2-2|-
CASSDSAKSGELFF
TGTGCCAGCAGTGACTCGGCCAAGTCCGGGGAGCTGTTTTTT
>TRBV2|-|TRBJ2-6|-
CASSVRRDGDSGANVPTF
TGTGCCAGCAGTGTTAGGCGGGACGGAGACTCTGGGGCCAACGTCCCGACTTTC
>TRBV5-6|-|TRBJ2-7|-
CASSLGYEQYF
TGTGCCAGCAGCTTGGGCTACGAGCAGTACTTC
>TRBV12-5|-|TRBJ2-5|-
CASGSTAKETQYF
TGTGCTAGTGGTTCGACAGCAAAAGAGACCCAGTACTTC
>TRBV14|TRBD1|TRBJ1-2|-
CASSQVRTGGPYGYTF
TGTGCCAGCAGCCAAGTTCGGACAGGGGGCCCCTATGGCTACACCTTC
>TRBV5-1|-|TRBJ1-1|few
CASSLVPAGDTEAFF
TGCGCCAGCAGCTTGGTACCCGCCGGGGACACTGAAGCTTTCTTT
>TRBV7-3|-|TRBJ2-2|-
CASGTPAGELFF
TGTGCCAGCGGTACCCCGGCCGGGGAGCTGTTTTTT
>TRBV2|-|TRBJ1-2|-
CASEGGDEYGYTF
TGTGCCAGCGAGGGGGGGGACGAATATGGCTACACCTTC
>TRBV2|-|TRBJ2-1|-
CASSEGGSLDNEQFF
TGTGCCAGCAGTGAGGGGGGTAGCTTGGACAATGAGCAGTTCTTC
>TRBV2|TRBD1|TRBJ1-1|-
CASSDRDRGFNTEAFF
TGTGCCAGCAGTGATAGGGACAGGGGTTTTAACACTGAAGCTTTCTTT
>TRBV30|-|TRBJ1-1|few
CAWSIKGQGRQAFF
TGTGCCTGGAGTATCAAGGGCCAGGGGCGGCAAGCTTTCTTT
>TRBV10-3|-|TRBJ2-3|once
CAISESATPADTQYF
TGTGCCATCAGTGAGTCCGCCACCCCAGCAGATACGCAGTATTTT
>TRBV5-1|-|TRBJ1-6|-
CASSLGQGGRSPLHF
TGCGCCAGCAGCTTAGGTCAGGGCGGTCGATCACCCCTCCACTTT
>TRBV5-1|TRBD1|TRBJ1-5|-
CASSLTGGVDQPQHF
TGCGCCAGCAGCTTGACAGGGGGGGTCGATCAGCCCCAGCATTTT
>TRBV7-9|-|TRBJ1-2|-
CASSLVGRNYGYTF
TGTGCCAGCAGCTTAGTGGGCAGGAACTATGGCTACACCTTC
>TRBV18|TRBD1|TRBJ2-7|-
CASGRDREHEQYF
TGTGCCAGCGGCCGGGACAGGGAACACGAGCAGTACTTC
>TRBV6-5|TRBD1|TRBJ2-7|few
CASSYGTENSYEQYF
TGTGCCAGCAGTTACGGGACAGAAAATTCCTACGAGCAGTACTTC
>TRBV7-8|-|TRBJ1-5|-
CASSFSTGRNQPQHF
TGTGCCAGCAGCTTCTCCACAGGGAGAAATCAGCCCCAGCATTTT
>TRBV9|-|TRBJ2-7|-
CASSVAPGNEQYF
TGTGCCAGCAGCGTAGCCCCGGGGAACGAGCAGTACTTC
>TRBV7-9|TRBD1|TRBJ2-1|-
CASGTRGPRAIFEQFF
TGTGCCAGCGGAACCAGGGGGCCGCGGGCTATCTTTGAGCAGTTCTTC
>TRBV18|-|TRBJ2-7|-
CASSPPGGSYEQYF
TGTGCCAGCTCACCCCCCGGCGGTTCCTACGAGCAGTACTTC
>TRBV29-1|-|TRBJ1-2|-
CSVEEKDGRNYGYTF
TGCAGCGTTGAAGAAAAAGATGGCAGAAACTATGGCTACACCTTC
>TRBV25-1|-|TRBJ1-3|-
CASSSITGFADTIYF
TGTGCCAGCAGCTCCATTACAGGGTTTGCGGACACCATATATTTT
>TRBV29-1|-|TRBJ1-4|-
CSVSTDGGEKLFF
TGCAGCGTTTCAACCGACGGAGGGGAAAAACTGTTTTTT
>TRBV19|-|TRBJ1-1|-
CASRERTEAFF
TGTGCCAGTAGAGAGAGAACTGAAGCTTTCTTT
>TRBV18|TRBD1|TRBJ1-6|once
CASSPAGNRGNSPLHF
TGTGCCAGCTCACCCGCCGGGAACAGGGGGAATTCACCCCTCCACTTT
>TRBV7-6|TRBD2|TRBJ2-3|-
CASSLGGRGTDTQYF
TGTGCCAGCAGCTTAGGCGGGAGAGGCACAGATACGCAGTATTTT
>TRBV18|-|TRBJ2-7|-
CASSPRQGGKGEQYF
TGTGCCAGCTCACCACGACAGGGAGGAAAAGGCGAGCAGTACTTC
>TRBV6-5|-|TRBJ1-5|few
CASSYNSNHNQPQHF
TGTGCCAGCAGTTACAACAGCAACCACAATCAGCCCCAGCATTTT
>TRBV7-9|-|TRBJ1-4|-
CASSFANEKLFF
TGTGCCAGCAGCTTCGCGAATGAAAAACTGTTTTTT
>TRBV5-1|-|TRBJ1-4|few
CASRRLAATNEKLFF
TGCGCCAGCAGGAGGCTCGCTGCAACTAATGAAAAACTGTTTTTT
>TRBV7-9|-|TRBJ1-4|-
CASSLALGDEKLFF
TGTGCCAGCAGCTTAGCTCTCGGGGATGAAAAACTGTTTTTT
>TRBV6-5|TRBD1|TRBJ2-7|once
CASSYRQGHEQYF
TGTGCCAGCAGTTATCGACAGGGCCACGAGCAGTACTTC
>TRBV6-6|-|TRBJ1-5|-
CASSYSEGSNQPQHF
TGTGCCAGCAGTTACTCTGAGGGTAGCAATCAGCCCCAGCATTTT
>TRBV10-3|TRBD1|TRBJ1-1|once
CAISAGTGSSAEAFF
TGTGCCATCAGCGCCGGGACAGGGAGTTCCGCTGAAGCTTTCTTT
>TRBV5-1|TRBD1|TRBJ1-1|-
CASSLETGGVNTEAFF
TGCGCCAGCAGCTTGGAAACAGGGGGGGTGAACACTGAAGCTTTCTTT
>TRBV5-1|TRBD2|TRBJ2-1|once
CASSLAQLAGYNEQFF
TGCGCCAGCAGCTTGGCCCAACTAGCGGGCTACAATGAGCAGTTCTTC
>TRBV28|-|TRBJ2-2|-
CASSPLRGANTGELFF
TGTGCCAGCAGCCCCCTCAGGGGGGCGAACACCGGGGAGCTGTTTTTT
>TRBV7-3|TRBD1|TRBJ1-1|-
CASSSQGGNTEAFF
TGTGCCAGCAGCTCCCAGGGGGGCAACACTGAAGCTTTCTTT
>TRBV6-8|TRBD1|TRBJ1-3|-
CASSLDRAWSGNTIYF
TGTGCCAGCAGCCTCGACAGGGCTTGGTCTGGAAACACCATATATTTT
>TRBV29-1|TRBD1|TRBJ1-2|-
CSVGGRTGSYGYTF
TGCAGCGTTGGGGGTAGGACAGGTAGCTATGGCTACACCTTC
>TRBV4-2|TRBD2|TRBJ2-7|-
CASSRQISDSGHEQYF
TGTGCCAGCAGCCGTCAAATTTCCGATAGCGGGCACGAGCAGTACTTC
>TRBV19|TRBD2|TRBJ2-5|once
CASSIRAGGLETQYF
TGTGCCAGTAGTATCCGGGCGGGGGGGCTTGAGACCCAGTACTTC
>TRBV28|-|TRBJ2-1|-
CASSTYRALAYNEQFF
TGTGCCAGCAGTACATACAGGGCCCTTGCCTACAATGAGCAGTTCTTC
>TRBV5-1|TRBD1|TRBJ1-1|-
CASSREGTGRMNTEAFF
TGCGCCAGCAGTCGCGAGGGGACAGGAAGGATGAACACTGAAGCTTTCTTT
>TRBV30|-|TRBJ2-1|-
CAWSVLRGTEQFF
TGTGCCTGGAGTGTACTAAGAGGGACAGAGCAGTTCTTC
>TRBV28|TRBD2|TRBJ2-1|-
CATQPGLTHPPNEQFF
TGTGCCACTCAGCCGGGACTAACTCACCCCCCCAATGAGCAGTTCTTC
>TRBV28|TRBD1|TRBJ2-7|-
CASKPTPGQGSYEQYF
TGTGCCAGCAAACCAACGCCCGGACAGGGCTCCTACGAGCAGTACTTC
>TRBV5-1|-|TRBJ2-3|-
CASSLDAITADTQYF
TGCGCCAGCAGCTTGGACGCCATAACAGCAGATACGCAGTATTTT
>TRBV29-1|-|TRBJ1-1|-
CSVQQGNMNTEAFF
TGCAGCGTCCAACAGGGTAACATGAACACTGAAGCTTTCTTT